One and the same sample provided the 24 T cell receptor beta chains below, sequenced in a study of T cells in tuberculosis. The table came from immunoSEQ multiplex PCR; TCRdb's copy has only in-frame clones and leaves some out. The sample carries more than 20,000 clones, approximately 90% recorded once. The sample was PBMCs. These receptors were obtained from a donor between 10 and 35 years old with latent tuberculosis or without tuberculosis infection.

V usage is TRBV5-1 and J usage is TRBJ1-1; TRBD1 aligns across 7 bases. Germline V gene sequence: CDR1 SGHRS, CDR2 YFSETQ. This CDR3 has 16 amino acids. The junction had 10 bases not matched to a gene; V was cut back by 4 bases and J by 1 base. The CDR3 is CASSTGTALSNTEAFF. The CDR3 nucleotides are TGCGCCAGCAGCACCGGGACAGCCTTATCGAACACTGAAGCTTTCTTT.

This clone was detected once. The gene calls are TRBV5-1 and TRBJ2-6, with D possibly TRBD2 on 7 matching bases. Per the germline V gene, CDR1 is SGHRS and CDR2 is YFSETQ. The germline V and J ends were trimmed by 1 base and 4 bases, with 24 bases remaining between them. CDR3 size: 20 residues. This CDR3 reads CASSLIGGPGYTLGANVLTF. In nucleotides, the CDR3 is TGCGCCAGCAGCTTGATCGGGGGGCCAGGCTATACTCTCGGGGCCAACGTCCTGACTTTC.

V usage is TRBV15 and J usage is TRBJ1-3; TRBD1 matches 7 bases. The junction had 7 bases not matched to a gene; V was cut back by 9 bases and J by 2 bases. CDR3 length: 14 residues. The germline V gene encodes CDR1 LNHNV and CDR2 YYDKDF (reference sequence). CDR3: CATQGIYTGNTIYF. The CDR3 bases are TGTGCCACACAGGGGATTTATACTGGAAACACCATATATTTT. Looking up the rest from reference TRBV15 and TRBJ1-3 gives the full variable domain: DAMVIQNPRYQVTQFGKPVTLSCSQTLNHNVMYWYQQKSSQAPKLLFHYYDKDFNNEADTPDNFQSRRPNTSFCFLDIRSPGLGDTAMYLCATQGIYTGNTIYFGEGSWLTVV.

The chain carries TRBV5-1 and TRBJ2-7, with D maybe TRBD1 (7 bases). V lost 0 bases and J 5 bases, leaving 12 bases between the germline ends. This CDR3 is built from 14 residues. CDR1 is SGHRS and CDR2 is YFSETQ in the germline V gene. DNA for the CDR3: TGCGCCAGCAGCTTGGGTCAGGGGGGCGACGAGCAGTACTTC. It yields the protein CASSLGQGGDEQYF.

The V call is TRBV19, the J call TRBJ2-1, with 8 bases fitting TRBD1. CDR1 is LNHDA, CDR2 SQIVND, per germline (reference sequence). V lost 5 bases and J lost 9; bases outside the gene matches: 9. This CDR3 region has 14 residues. CDR3 DNA: TGTGCCAGTAGTCCTCGGGACAGGAGGGCTGAGCAGTTCTTC. This gives the protein CASSPRDRRAEQFF.

The chain recombines TRBV7-2 with TRBJ2-5; 8 bases line up with TRBD2. Looked up from germline, CDR1 is SGHTA and CDR2 is FQGNSA. CDR3 length: 15 amino acids. J was trimmed by 5 bases and V by 1 base; bases with no gene match: 6. The CDR3 loop reads CASSLDLAGWETQYF. The CDR3 nucleotides are TGTGCCAGCAGCTTAGATCTAGCGGGCTGGGAGACCCAGTACTTC.

This sequence joins TRBV4-1 and TRBJ2-1, with TRBD2 matching 11 bases. This CDR3 spans 19 amino acids. After removal of 0 bases from V and 5 bases from J, the junction contained 12 bases not matched to a gene. CDR1 and CDR2 (germline): MGHRA, YSYEKL. The CDR3 is CASSQEDPYTSGGNNEQFF. CDR3 in DNA: TGCGCCAGCAGCCAAGAAGATCCCTACACTAGCGGGGGAAACAATGAGCAGTTCTTC.

The CDR3: CASSLQGAVDEQYF. DNA of the CDR3: TGCGCCAGCAGCTTACAGGGGGCGGTTGACGAGCAGTACTTC. V is TRBV5-1 and J is TRBJ2-7; 9 positions match TRBD1. Trimming took 2 bases from V and 5 from J; bases not matched to a gene: 5. From germline, CDR1 is SGHRS and CDR2 YFSETQ. This CDR3 is 14 amino acids long.

The chain couples TRBV29-1 to TRBJ2-1; tentative D call: TRBD1 (5 bases). Looked up from germline, CDR1 is SQVTM and CDR2 is ANQGSEA. This CDR3 is 12 amino acids long. Trimming cost V 0 bases and J 9 bases, with 9 bases left between them. The CDR3 loop reads CSVEDQGPEQFF. CDR3 DNA: TGCAGCGTTGAAGATCAGGGTCCTGAGCAGTTCTTC.

This clone occurred a few times. V gene TRBV14 combines with J gene TRBJ1-6; possible D gene TRBD1, 5 bases. The CDR3 length is 18 residues. The V gene's germline CDR1 is SGHDN and CDR2 FVKESK. Trimming left V 0 bases short and J 0 bases short, with 12 bases between. DNA for the CDR3: TGTGCCAGCAGCCAAGATGTAAGGAGGGGCTCCTATAATTCACCCCTCCACTTT. Protein product: CASSQDVRRGSYNSPLHF.

The chain employs TRBV5-6 and TRBJ2-3; 9 nucleotides agree with TRBD2. The CDR3 is 16 residues long. V lost 4 bases to trimming and J lost 1 base; unmatched junction nucleotides: 7. Germline CDR1 and CDR2: SGHDT and YYEEEE. The CDR3 is CASSGPERGGTDTQYF. In nucleotides, the CDR3 is TGTGCCAGCAGCGGCCCGGAGCGGGGGGGCACAGATACGCAGTATTTT.

The chain employs TRBV30 and TRBJ2-3; D is undetermined. From germline, CDR1 is GTSNPN and CDR2 SVGIG (reference sequence). V lost 1 base, J lost 2 bases, and 7 bases lay in between. This CDR3 has 13 amino acids. CDR3 in amino acids: CAWSASDTDTQYF. The CDR3 DNA reads as TGTGCCTGGAGTGCAAGCGACACAGATACGCAGTATTTT.

This sequence joins TRBV5-1 and TRBJ2-5; D is unresolved. Trimming pared 2 bases from V and 4 bases from J, leaving 15 bases between. The CDR3 totals 15 residues. CDR1 is SGHRS and CDR2 is YFSETQ in the germline V gene. The CDR3 bases are TGCGCCAGCAGCTTTACTGAAGCTCTAGGAGAGACCCAGTACTTC. Translated, it gives CASSFTEALGETQYF.

This clone was counted a few times. The rearrangement uses TRBV23-1 and TRBJ1-5; no firm D call. TRBV23-1 is an ORF, with its function uncertain. The CDR3 contains 16 residues. Trimming shortened V by 1 base and J by 3 bases, and 13 bases separated the two germline ends. This CDR3 is CASSQCGPKDNQPQHF. CDR3 in DNA: TGCGCCAGCAGTCAATGTGGGCCGAAGGACAATCAGCCCCAGCATTTT.

This clone was detected a few times. The rearrangement joins TRBV27 to TRBJ1-1; 10 bases are shared with TRBD1. Germline V CDR1 and CDR2: MNHEY, SMNVEV (reference sequence). Losses at the gene ends were 3 bases for V and 1 base for J; bases not matched to a gene: 8. The CDR3 covers 17 residues. The CDR3 bases are TGTGCCAGCAGTTTGTGGGGTGGACAGGGGGGGAACACTGAAGCTTTCTTT. Its translation: CASSLWGGQGGNTEAFF.

The V gene is TRBV4-3, the J gene TRBJ1-1, with D possibly TRBD1 on 5 matching bases. The V gene lost 0 bases and the J gene lost 5 bases, with 22 bases spanning the gap. The germline V gene encodes CDR1 LGHNA and CDR2 YSLEER. The CDR3 consists of 18 residues. The CDR3 region has the DNA TGCGCCAGCAGCCAAGACCTCCGTCGGAACAGGTTACCTACTGAAGCTTTCTTT. Its protein product is CASSQDLRRNRLPTEAFF.

V gene TRBV27 combines with J gene TRBJ1-2, with D uncertain. Trimming cost V 0 bases and J 6 bases, with 8 bases left between them. CDR3 length: 13 residues. Germline assignment: CDR1 MNHEY and CDR2 SMNVEV (reference sequence). The CDR3, as DNA: TGTGCCAGCAGTTTATCGGTGAGGCATGGCTACACCTTC. Translation gives CASSLSVRHGYTF.

The V call is TRBV21-1, the J call TRBJ1-5; the table assigns TRBD1, which was not confirmed against the DNA. TRBV21-1 has pseudogene status. The CDR3 length is 15 residues. As DNA, the CDR3 is TGTGCCAGCAGCATCGGGACAGGGTTTTATCAGCCCCAGCATTTT. Encoded protein: CASSIGTGFYQPQHF.

This clone was picked up a small number of times. This sequence joins TRBV27 and TRBJ1-6, with D uncertain. The CDR3 extends over 14 amino acids. Germline V gene data show CDR1 as MNHEY and CDR2 as SMNVEV (reference sequence). The V and J ends lost 10 bases and 5 bases respectively, with 15 bases between them. The CDR3 is CATTLAGHNSPLHF. The CDR3 nucleotides are TGTGCCACCACGCTCGCGGGCCATAATTCACCCCTCCACTTT.

The CDR3 protein is CASSYSGRAWEQYF. CDR3 DNA: TGTGCCAGCAGTTACTCGGGCAGGGCTTGGGAGCAGTACTTC. This chain connects TRBV6-5 to TRBJ2-7, with D tentatively TRBD1 (5 bases). This CDR3 contains 14 residues. V gave up 0 bases and J gave up 7 bases, with 13 bases separating them. Germline CDR1 and CDR2: MNHEY and SVGAGI.

The chain couples TRBV5-6 to TRBJ2-7; tentative D call: TRBD1 (5 bases). This CDR3 is built from 15 residues. The ends were cut back, 1 base at V and 1 base at J, with 12 bases in the middle. Germline V CDR1 and CDR2: SGHDT, YYEEEE. The CDR3 DNA reads TGTGCCAGCAGCTTGTACGAGACAGTATCCTACGAGCAGTACTTC. Translation: CASSLYETVSYEQYF.

The chain recombines TRBV19 with TRBJ1-2, with 7 bases identical to TRBD1. V was pared by 6 bases and J by 8 bases, with 18 bases of the junction left unmatched. CDR1 is LNHDA, CDR2 SQIVND, per germline (reference sequence). The CDR3 spans 16 residues. This CDR3 is CASSVQTGLQGGGYTF. In nucleotides, the CDR3 is TGTGCCAGTAGCGTTCAGACAGGGCTGCAGGGAGGCGGCTACACCTTC.

The gene calls are TRBV12-5 and TRBJ2-3, with 12 bases identical to TRBD2. Germline-derived CDR1 and CDR2 are LGHNT and FRNRAP. CDR3 length equals 18 residues. Germline trimming cut 5 bases from V and 4 bases from J; bases unmatched to any gene: 13. The CDR3 sequence is CASGQRLAGAQGADTQYF. The CDR3 DNA reads as TGTGCTAGTGGTCAAAGACTAGCGGGGGCGCAAGGGGCAGATACGCAGTATTTT.

The chain is built from TRBV7-8 and TRBJ2-7, with 7 bases matching TRBD1. Looked up from germline, CDR1 is SGHVS and CDR2 is FQNEAQ. The ends lost 5 bases at V and 1 base at J; junction bases unmatched: 8. CDR3 length: 15 amino acids. Here the CDR3 reads CASSQGTVFSYEQYF. In DNA, the CDR3 is TGTGCCAGCAGCCAAGGGACAGTCTTTTCCTACGAGCAGTACTTC.